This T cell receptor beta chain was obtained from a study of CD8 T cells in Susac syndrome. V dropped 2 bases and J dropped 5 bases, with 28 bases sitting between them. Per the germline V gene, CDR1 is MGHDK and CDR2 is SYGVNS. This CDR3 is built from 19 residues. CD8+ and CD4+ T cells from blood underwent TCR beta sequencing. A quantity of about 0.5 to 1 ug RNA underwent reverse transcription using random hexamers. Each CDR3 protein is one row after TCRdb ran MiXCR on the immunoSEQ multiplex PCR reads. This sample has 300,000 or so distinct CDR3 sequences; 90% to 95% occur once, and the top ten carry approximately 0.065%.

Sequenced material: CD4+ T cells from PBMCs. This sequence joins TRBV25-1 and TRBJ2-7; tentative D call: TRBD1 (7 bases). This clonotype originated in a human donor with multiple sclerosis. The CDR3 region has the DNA TGTGCCAGCAGTGAAAGGCCCCCATGGGCCAGCGGAGGGGGCGACGAGCAGTACTTC. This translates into CASSERPPWASGGGDEQYF.